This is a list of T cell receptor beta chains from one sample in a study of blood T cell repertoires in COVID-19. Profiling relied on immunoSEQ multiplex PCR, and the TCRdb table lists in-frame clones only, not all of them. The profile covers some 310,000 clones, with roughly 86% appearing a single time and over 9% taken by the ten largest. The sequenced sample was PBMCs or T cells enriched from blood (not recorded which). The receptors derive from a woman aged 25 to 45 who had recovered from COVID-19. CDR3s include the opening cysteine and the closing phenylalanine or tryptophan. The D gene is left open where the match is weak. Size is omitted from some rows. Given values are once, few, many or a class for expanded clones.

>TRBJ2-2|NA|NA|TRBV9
CASSVVDTGELFF
TGTGCCAGCAGCGTAGTAGACACCGGGGAGCTGTTTTTT
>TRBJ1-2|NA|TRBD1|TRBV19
CASSIPGQGNYGYTF
TGTGCCAGTAGTATCCCGGGACAGGGGAACTATGGCTACACCTTC
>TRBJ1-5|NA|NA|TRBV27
CAIPRSGNRNQPQHF
TGTGCCATCCCCCGGTCCGGGAATCGCAATCAGCCCCAGCATTTT
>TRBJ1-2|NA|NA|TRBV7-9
CASSLDGTPYGYTF
TGTGCCAGCAGCTTAGATGGGACACCATATGGCTACACCTTC
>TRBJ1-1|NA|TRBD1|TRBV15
CATSKTGRTEAFF
TGTGCCACCAGTAAGACAGGGAGGACTGAAGCTTTCTTT
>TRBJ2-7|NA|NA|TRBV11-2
CASSVQFSYEQYF
TGTGCCAGCAGCGTCCAATTCTCCTACGAGCAGTACTTC
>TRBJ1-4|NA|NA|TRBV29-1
CSVSYPGEGEKLFF
TGCAGCGTTTCTTACCCAGGGGAGGGTGAAAAACTGTTTTTT
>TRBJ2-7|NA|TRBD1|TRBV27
CASRRDSIYEQYF
TGTGCCAGCAGAAGGGACAGTATCTACGAGCAGTACTTC
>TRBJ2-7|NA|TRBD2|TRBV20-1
CSASPLAGVTYEQYF
TGCAGTGCTAGTCCTCTAGCGGGAGTTACCTACGAGCAGTACTTC
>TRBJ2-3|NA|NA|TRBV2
CASSLGIAGTDTQYF
TGTGCCAGCAGCCTCGGGATAGCGGGCACAGATACGCAGTATTTT
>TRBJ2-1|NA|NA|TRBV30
CAWRTDMMHEQFF
TGTGCCTGGAGAACCGACATGATGCATGAGCAGTTCTTC
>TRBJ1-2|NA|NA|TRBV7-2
CASSLDFVPRDGYTF
TGTGCCAGCAGCTTAGACTTTGTCCCTCGGGATGGCTACACCTTC
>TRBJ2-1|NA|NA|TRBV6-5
CAIGTTTNEQFF
TGTGCCATCGGGACAACTACCAATGAGCAGTTCTTC
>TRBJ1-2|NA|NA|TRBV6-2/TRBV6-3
CASSLAGYGYTF
TGTGCCAGCAGTTTGGCGGGCTATGGCTACACCTTC
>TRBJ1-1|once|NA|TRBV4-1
CASSQENRKAFF
TGCGCCAGCAGCCAAGAAAACAGGAAAGCTTTCTTT